The T cell receptor (beta chain) under discussion was sequenced for a study of T cell changes during pregnancy in multiple sclerosis. Assay: immunoSEQ multiplex PCR; the TCRdb copy retains only in-frame clones and omits some. The data contain fewer than 85,000 clones, 80% to 95% of them seen just once; the ten biggest clones take up 1.5% to 2%. The CDR3 spans 13 residues. V was cut by 5 bases and J by 5 bases, with 9 bases left in between. CDR1 is SNHLY and CDR2 is FYNNEI in the germline V gene. V gene TRBV2 combines with J gene TRBJ1-4; D not certain. The sequence derives from a female donor in good health, enrolled as a control in a pregnancy study. The source was peripheral blood, collected in the first trimester of pregnancy. CDR3 nucleotides: TGTGCCAGCAGTTATGGAGCAAATGAAAAACTGTTTTTT. Translation gives CASSYGANEKLFF.